The next 32 T cell receptor beta chains were all read from a single sample in a study of a mutant IDH1 vaccine in newly diagnosed glioma. The time point here: baseline, week 1 (first vaccination visit). Treatment denoted: pre-vaccination baseline after standard-of-care therapy. Profiling relied on immunoSEQ multiplex PCR, and the TCRdb table lists in-frame clones only, not all of them. The data show 25,000 to 35,000 clones, around 80% seen once. This sample comprised PBMCs, obtained from a glioma patient treated with radiotherapy, temozolomide or both. The receptor source for this set is a young man with glioma.

The chain has TRBV4-1 and TRBJ2-1; TRBD2 aligns across 12 bases. The CDR3 loop spans 16 amino acids. After removal of 6 bases from V and 4 bases from J, the junction contained 7 bases not matched to a gene. CDR1 MGHRA and CDR2 YSYEKL come from the germline V gene. The CDR3 DNA sequence: TGCGCCAGCAGTCCCCCGACTAGCGGGAGATACAATGAGCAGTTCTTC. Translating gives CASSPPTSGRYNEQFF.

The V and J genes are TRBV29-1 and TRBJ2-3; D gene unclear. CDR1 is SQVTM and CDR2 is ANQGSEA in the germline V gene. The CDR3 totals 10 residues. V lost 7 bases to trimming and J lost 3 bases, with 5 bases between them. For the CDR3, the DNA is TGCAGCGCTTCTACAGATACGCAGTATTTT. Protein sequence: CSASTDTQYF.

The chain combines TRBV30 with TRBJ2-7, with a possible D match to TRBD2 (6 bases). This CDR3 contains 13 residues. V dropped 6 bases and J dropped 0 bases, with 12 bases sitting between them. CDR1 is GTSNPN and CDR2 is SVGIG in the germline V gene (reference sequence). The CDR3 nucleotides are TGTGCCTGCTCAAATAGCGGCTCCTACGAGCAGTACTTC. Its translation is CACSNSGSYEQYF.

The chain has TRBV5-8 and TRBJ1-2; 7 positions agree with TRBD1. CDR1 is SGHTS, CDR2 YDEGEE, per germline. J gave up 4 bases and V 0 bases, and 15 bases lay outside the gene matches. CDR3 length: 18 amino acids. The CDR3 loop reads CASSLGGGNRRYPYGYTF. In nucleotides, the CDR3 is TGTGCCAGCAGCTTGGGAGGGGGCAACCGGCGGTATCCCTATGGCTACACCTTC.

The rearrangement links TRBV5-6 to TRBJ1-4; D perhaps matches TRBD1 (5 bases). Trimming pared 0 bases from V and 7 bases from J, leaving 16 bases between. The CDR3 is 16 amino acids. The V gene's germline CDR1 is SGHDT and CDR2 YYEEEE. CDR3 bases: TGTGCCAGCAGCTTGGGCATAGGGGCCATGGGTGAAAAACTGTTTTTT. It yields the protein CASSLGIGAMGEKLFF.

This chain uses TRBV7-9 with TRBJ1-3, with D hard to call. CDR1 and CDR2 (germline): SEHNR, FQNEAQ (reference sequence). V lost 5 bases, J lost 2 bases, and 7 bases lay in between. The CDR3 has 13 residues. The DNA for the CDR3 is TGTGCCAGCAGCACCATAACTGGAAACACCATATATTTT. Residues: CASSTITGNTIYF.

The V call is TRBV19, the J call TRBJ2-7, with TRBD1 matching 8 bases. Germline CDR1 and CDR2: LNHDA and SQIVND (reference sequence). The CDR3 extends over 15 amino acids. V trimming: 1 base; J trimming: 5 bases; junction bases outside the gene matches: 7. Written as DNA, the CDR3 is TGTGCCAGTAGTATAGTCGGGACAGGAGTCCACGAGCAGTACTTC. Protein sequence: CASSIVGTGVHEQYF.

The rearrangement joins TRBV4-1 to TRBJ2-2; 8 bases align to TRBD2. This CDR3 contains 16 residues. J was trimmed by 5 bases and V by 1 base; bases with no gene match: 6. The germline V gene has CDR1 MGHRA and CDR2 YSYEKL. The CDR3 region is CASSQVGGVETGELFF. CDR3 sequence (DNA): TGCGCCAGCAGCCAAGTCGGGGGGGTAGAGACCGGGGAGCTGTTTTTT.

This clone was found a few times. The chain joins TRBV7-3 to TRBJ1-1, with D possibly TRBD1 on 5 matching bases. This CDR3 has 14 amino acids. CDR1 and CDR2 (germline): SGHTA, FQGTGA. V gave up 2 bases and J gave up 4 bases, with 11 bases separating them. The CDR3 loop reads CASSLGLGATEAFF. CDR3 DNA: TGTGCCAGCAGCTTAGGGCTTGGGGCCACTGAAGCTTTCTTT.

The chain has TRBV19 and TRBJ1-5; 7 bases agree with TRBD1. The V and J ends lost 4 bases and 7 bases, in that order; junction bases with no gene match: 7. This CDR3 spans 14 amino acids. Germline CDR1 LNHDA, CDR2 SQIVND (reference sequence). For the CDR3, the DNA is TGTGCCAGTAGTACGACAGGGTCGGGGCAGCCCCAGCATTTT. Translating gives CASSTTGSGQPQHF.

V is TRBV4-3 and J is TRBJ2-3; 7 nucleotides agree with TRBD2. The ends lost 4 bases at V and 2 bases at J; junction bases unmatched: 9. Looked up from germline, CDR1 is LGHNA and CDR2 is YSLEER. The CDR3 totals 16 residues. The CDR3 spells CASSPLGSGDTDTQYF. The CDR3 DNA sequence: TGCGCCAGCAGCCCCCTGGGGAGCGGGGACACAGATACGCAGTATTTT.

This rearrangement joins TRBV10-3 to TRBJ2-7; TRBD1 matches at 9 bases. Germline V gene lookup returns CDR1 ENHRY and CDR2 SYGVKD. J was trimmed by 11 bases and V by 3 bases; bases with no gene match: 8. CDR3 length equals 13 residues. The CDR3 region has the DNA TGTGCCATCAGTGACTTAGACAGGGGGAGAAAGTACTTC. Protein product: CAISDLDRGRKYF.

The rearrangement joins TRBV5-1 to TRBJ2-6, with D maybe TRBD1 (6 bases). V dropped 0 bases and J dropped 2 bases, with 12 bases sitting between them. From germline, CDR1 is SGHRS and CDR2 YFSETQ. The CDR3 extends over 17 amino acids. CDR3 loop: CASSLVLYRAGANVLTF. CDR3 coding DNA: TGCGCCAGCAGCTTGGTATTGTACAGGGCTGGGGCCAACGTCCTGACTTTC.

This clone showed up just a few times. The chain recombines TRBV7-9 with TRBJ1-5; D remains ambiguous. Germline CDR1 SEHNR, CDR2 FQNEAQ (reference sequence). The V gene lost 2 bases and the J gene lost 0 bases, with 11 bases spanning the gap. The CDR3 contains 16 residues. The CDR3 nucleotides are TGTGCCAGCAGCTTATCAGGCGGGCATAGCAATCAGCCCCAGCATTTT. Amino acid sequence: CASSLSGGHSNQPQHF.

The rearrangement joins TRBV6-6 to TRBJ2-2; D remains unclear. CDR3 size: 12 residues. V was clipped by 5 bases and J by 7 bases, with 8 bases between them. CDR1 and CDR2 from the germline V gene are MNHNY and SVGAGI (reference sequence). CDR3 bases: TGTGCCAGCAGTACGACATACGGGGAGCTGTTTTTT. It translates to CASSTTYGELFF.

This clone has a single count. The chain combines TRBV5-1 with TRBJ2-1, with D possibly TRBD2 on 5 matching bases. The CDR3 consists of 14 residues. Trimming left V 0 bases short and J 6 bases short, with 10 bases between. The V gene's germline CDR1 is SGHRS and CDR2 YFSETQ. CDR3 amino acids: CASSLVSGINEQFF. In nucleotides, the CDR3 is TGCGCCAGCAGCTTGGTTTCGGGGATCAATGAGCAGTTCTTC.

This chain uses TRBV11-2 with TRBJ2-7, with D possibly matching TRBD1 (6 bases). The CDR3 covers 16 residues. Germline CDR1 and CDR2: SGHAT and FQNNGV. V shed 7 bases and J shed 4 bases, with 23 bases lying between them. In nucleotides, the CDR3 is TGTGCCAGCACTACCTCAGGGGAAGGGGGATGGTACGAGCAGTACTTC. It codes for CASTTSGEGGWYEQYF.

The genes are TRBV7-8 and TRBJ2-3; tentatively, D is TRBD2 (5 bases). This CDR3 contains 15 residues. Looked up from germline, CDR1 is SGHVS and CDR2 is FQNEAQ. The germline V and J ends were trimmed by 4 bases and 3 bases, with 14 bases remaining between them. CDR3 loop: CASSSPGLMTDTQYF. The CDR3 DNA sequence: TGTGCCAGCAGCTCCCCGGGATTAATGACAGATACGCAGTATTTT.

The chain is built from TRBV27 and TRBJ2-7; possible D gene TRBD2, 5 bases. The CDR3 is 14 residues long. V was cut by 7 bases and J by 9 bases, with 22 bases left in between. Germline V gene sequence: CDR1 MNHEY, CDR2 SMNVEV (reference sequence). The CDR3 DNA reads TGTGCCAGCACCCCGGGTCCGGGGAGATCGCGGCAGTACTTC. Protein sequence: CASTPGPGRSRQYF.

The chain is built from TRBV29-1 and TRBJ1-2; 7 bases match TRBD1. J gave up 2 bases and V 4 bases, and 4 bases lay outside the gene matches. The CDR3 runs 13 residues. CDR1 and CDR2 from the germline V gene are SQVTM and ANQGSEA. The CDR3 is CSVGQGANYGYTF. The DNA of the CDR3 is TGCAGCGTTGGACAGGGAGCGAACTATGGCTACACCTTC. The complete variable domain, with remaining parts taken from reference TRBV29-1 and TRBJ1-2, reads SAVISQKPSRDICQRGTSLTIQCQVDSQVTMMFWYRQQPGQSLTLIATANQGSEATYESGFVIDKFPISRPNLTFSTLTVSNMSPEDSSIYLCSVGQGANYGYTFGSGTRLTVV.

V usage is TRBV7-3 and J usage is TRBJ1-4; 9 nucleotides agree with TRBD1. The CDR3 has 14 amino acids. The V gene end was trimmed by 5 bases and the J gene end by 7 bases; junction bases not matched to a gene: 5. Germline assignment: CDR1 SGHTA and CDR2 FQGTGA. For the CDR3, the DNA is TGTGCCAGCAGCCCGACAGGGGGTTCTGAAAAACTGTTTTTT. Translating it yields CASSPTGGSEKLFF.

The chain couples TRBV4-1 to TRBJ2-1; D uncertain. V was cut by 1 base and J by 6 bases, with 10 bases left in between. Germline V gene data show CDR1 as MGHRA and CDR2 as YSYEKL. The CDR3 is 14 residues long. DNA of the CDR3: TGCGCCAGCAGCCAAGCCGGTTTCGGCAATGAGCAGTTCTTC. Protein product: CASSQAGFGNEQFF.

The V and J genes are TRBV6-5 and TRBJ1-2; perhaps TRBD1 as D (5 bases). The length of the CDR3 is 15 residues. V dropped 2 bases and J dropped 4 bases, with 14 bases sitting between them. Germline CDR1 reads MNHEY; CDR2 reads SVGAGI. The CDR3 sequence: CASSYTPGESYGYTF. The CDR3 coding sequence is TGTGCCAGCAGTTACACCCCGGGGGAAAGCTATGGCTACACCTTC.

This chain uses TRBV5-1 with TRBJ2-4, with D tentatively TRBD2 (6 bases). Germline lookup yields CDR1 SGHRS and CDR2 YFSETQ. V was trimmed by 0 bases and J by 5 bases, leaving 21 bases between them. This CDR3 region has 18 residues. This CDR3 is CASSLAGTGTLYENIQYF. CDR3 DNA: TGCGCCAGCAGCTTGGCGGGAACCGGGACTTTGTACGAAAACATTCAGTACTTC.

This clone was seen a few times. V and J are TRBV7-8 and TRBJ2-7; 12 positions match TRBD1. J gave up 6 bases and V 1 base, and 7 bases lay outside the gene matches. Germline V CDR1 and CDR2: SGHVS, FQNEAQ. The CDR3 covers 16 residues. As DNA, the CDR3 is TGTGCCAGCAGCTTAGGGGGACAGGGGGCCAGGCGCGAGCAGTACTTC. This encodes CASSLGGQGARREQYF.

This chain joins TRBV19 and TRBJ1-1, with 7 bases identical to TRBD1. With 3 bases clipped from V and 3 bases from J, the junction kept 4 bases outside the gene matches. Germline loops: CDR1 LNHDA, CDR2 SQIVND (reference sequence). This CDR3 spans 14 amino acids. The DNA of the CDR3 is TGTGCCAGTAGTATTTCGGGGACAGACACTGAAGCTTTCTTT. Translating it yields CASSISGTDTEAFF.

The rearrangement uses TRBV10-3 and TRBJ2-7, with D possibly being TRBD1 (6 bases). V was cut by 4 bases and J by 3 bases, with 10 bases left in between. Germline V CDR1 and CDR2: ENHRY, SYGVKD. The CDR3 is 13 amino acids. The CDR3 DNA is TGTGCCATCAGTGCCCGGACAGACTACGAGCAGTACTTC. Residues: CAISARTDYEQYF.

The rearrangement uses TRBV29-1 and TRBJ1-2; the D is unclear. Trimming took 7 bases from V and 2 from J, leaving 17 bases between them. The CDR3 contains 14 residues. The germline gives CDR1 SQVTM, CDR2 ANQGSEA. The CDR3 sequence: CSASGEGSNYGYTF. The CDR3 DNA follows: TGCAGCGCCTCGGGCGAGGGCTCAAACTATGGCTACACCTTC.

The V call is TRBV29-1, the J call TRBJ1-6; 8 nucleotides match TRBD1. The germline V gene encodes CDR1 SQVTM and CDR2 ANQGSEA. J gave up 6 bases and V 4 bases, and 5 bases lay outside the gene matches. This CDR3 is 14 amino acids long. The CDR3 here is CSVATGVGNSPLHF. CDR3 in DNA: TGCAGCGTTGCGACAGGGGTGGGTAATTCACCCCTCCACTTT.

The V call is TRBV18, the J call TRBJ2-7; no clear D gene. V was cut by 2 bases and J by 4 bases, with 6 bases left in between. Germline CDR1 is KGHSH and CDR2 is LQKENI. CDR3 length: 12 amino acids. CDR3 amino acids: CASSPGLYEQYF. CDR3 coding DNA: TGTGCCAGCTCACCAGGCCTGTACGAGCAGTACTTC.

The V call is TRBV7-9, the J call TRBJ2-1; 11 bases match TRBD2. Germline V CDR1 and CDR2: SEHNR, FQNEAQ (reference sequence). The V and J ends lost 5 bases and 6 bases, in that order; junction bases with no gene match: 9. The CDR3 covers 16 residues. DNA for the CDR3: TGTGCCAGCAGCACCACCACTAGCGGGAGTCCCAATGAGCAGTTCTTC. Its translation is CASSTTTSGSPNEQFF.

The chain links TRBV7-9 to TRBJ1-1; D unclear. V lost 1 base to trimming and J lost 2 bases, with 2 bases between them. The CDR3 has 12 residues. The germline gives CDR1 SEHNR, CDR2 FQNEAQ (reference sequence). The CDR3 protein is CASSLVNTEAFF. The CDR3 coding sequence is TGTGCCAGCAGCTTAGTCAACACTGAAGCTTTCTTT.